Listed below are T cell receptor beta chains from one sample, sequenced in a study of cytomegalovirus exposure and HLA in healthy donors. The protocol was immunoSEQ multiplex PCR, while the TCRdb copy is restricted to in-frame clones and leaves out a portion. Of around 89,000 clones listed, roughly 80% were seen once; the top ten hold about 2.9%. The material sequenced was PBMCs. All receptors derive from a man in his forties in good health and CMV-seronegative. The CDR3 runs from the conserved cysteine through the conserved F or W. Each record gives: V gene, J gene, clone size, D gene, CDR3 DNA, CDR3 protein. A D gene is named only where the DNA matches it firmly. Only some rows state a clone size, as once, few, many or a class for expanded clones.

TRBV7-2	TRBJ2-1	-	TRBD2	TGTGCCAGCAGCTTAAAAGTAGCGGGGGCGGGGTACAATGAGCAGTTCTTC	CASSLKVAGAGYNEQFF
TRBV9	TRBJ2-1	-	-	TGTGCCAGCAGCGTAGTGGGATGGCGGGGCTCCTACAATGAGCAGTTCTTC	CASSVVGWRGSYNEQFF
TRBV6-5	TRBJ2-1	-	-	TGTGCCACCAAGGGGGCCTACAATGAGCAGTTCTTC	CATKGAYNEQFF
TRBV7-2	TRBJ2-5	once	-	TGTGCCAGCAGCCCTAGGGACTTTATGGAGACCCAGTACTTC	CASSPRDFMETQYF
TRBV5-1	TRBJ2-3	once	TRBD2	TGCGCCAGCAGTTCGGAACTAGCGATTAGCACAGATACGCAGTATTTT	CASSSELAISTDTQYF
TRBV5-1	TRBJ2-3	-	-	TGCGCCAGCAGCTCGGGGTTTGGAGATACGCAGTATTTT	CASSSGFGDTQYF
TRBV27	TRBJ2-3	-	TRBD2	TGTGCCAGCAGTTTTCTAGCGGGTTACACAGATACGCAATATTTT	CASSFLAGYTDTQYF
TRBV27	TRBJ2-7	-	TRBD1	TGTGCCAGCAGTTATGGGGGACAGGGGTGGTACGAGCAGTACTTC	CASSYGGQGWYEQYF
TRBV19	TRBJ2-3	-	TRBD1	TGTGCCAGTAGTCGAAGGGACAGATACACAGATACGCAGTATTTT	CASSRRDRYTDTQYF
TRBV7-3	TRBJ1-4	-	-	TGTGCCAGCAGAGCAGGGGTGGGGGAAAAACTGTTTTTT	CASRAGVGEKLFF
TRBV4-2	TRBJ2-5	-	TRBD2	TGTGCCAGCAGCCAGACCGGGACTAGCGGGGTCGAGACCCAGTACTTC	CASSQTGTSGVETQYF
TRBV27	TRBJ2-7	-	TRBD2	TGTGCCAGCACTACTCTAGCGGGGCTAACCTACGAGCAGTACTTC	CASTTLAGLTYEQYF
TRBV6-6	TRBJ2-2	-	-	TGTGCCAGCAGCGATGACTGGAACACCGGGGAGCTGTTTTTT	CASSDDWNTGELFF
TRBV4-1	TRBJ2-1	-	-	TGCGCCAGCAGCCAAAACCTAAATGAGCAGTTCTTC	CASSQNLNEQFF
TRBV7-6	TRBJ1-4	once	TRBD1	TGTGCCAGCAGCTTAGTCGCAGGGGGCCAGGGTGAAAAACTGTTTTTT	CASSLVAGGQGEKLFF
TRBV9	TRBJ2-2	-	TRBD1	TGTGCCAGCAGCGAACGGGACAGGCCGAGCACCGGGGAGCTGTTTTTT	CASSERDRPSTGELFF
TRBV5-1	TRBJ2-7	-	-	TGCGCCAGCAGCTTAGAAGGGGGTTTCTCCTACGAGCAGTACTTC	CASSLEGGFSYEQYF
TRBV2	TRBJ1-5	-	-	TGTGCCAGCAGTGAAAGAGGGTATAGCAATCAGCCCCAGCATTTT	CASSERGYSNQPQHF
TRBV7-9	TRBJ1-2	-	TRBD1	TGTGCCAGCAGCTTAGAGTTTGGTACAGGGGGTGGCTACACCTTC	CASSLEFGTGGGYTF
TRBV9	TRBJ2-1	few	-	TGTGCCAGCAGCCCCACCGGGGATGAGCAGTTCTTC	CASSPTGDEQFF
TRBV5-1	TRBJ2-1	-	TRBD2	TGCGCCAGCAGCGAAACTAGCGGGGCTCACAATGAGCAGTTCTTC	CASSETSGAHNEQFF
TRBV19	TRBJ2-7	-	-	TGTGCCAGTTCCGATAGCTACGAGCAGTACTTC	CASSDSYEQYF
TRBV30	TRBJ1-3	-	-	TGTGCCTGGAGCGGAGGGGGGGCGACCGGAAACACCATATATTTT	CAWSGGGATGNTIYF
TRBV5-1	TRBJ2-1	few	-	TGCGCCAGCAGCTTGGAGGGGATTACCTACAATGAGCAGTTCTTC	CASSLEGITYNEQFF
TRBV7-9	TRBJ1-3	-	-	TGTGCCAGCAGCTTAGTGGACAGCTCTGGAAACACCATATATTTT	CASSLVDSSGNTIYF
TRBV4-3	TRBJ1-6	-	-	TGCGCCAGCAGCCAAGAGGGGCTACGAGGCAATAATTCACCCCTCCACTTT	CASSQEGLRGNNSPLHF
TRBV5-1	TRBJ1-4	-	-	TGCGCCAGCAGCTTGGTTGGCAGTGCTAATGAAAAACTGTTTTTT	CASSLVGSANEKLFF
TRBV7-2	TRBJ2-5	-	-	TGTGCCAGCAGCTTAAACCTCGGAGAGACCCAGTACTTC	CASSLNLGETQYF
TRBV28	TRBJ2-1	-	TRBD2	TGTGCCAGCAGTTTATTTGTCGCGGGGGGCGGAAATGAGCAGTTCTTC	CASSLFVAGGGNEQFF
TRBV19	TRBJ2-5	-	TRBD2	TGTGCCAGTACGGGTGGTCTAGCGGGAGACGAAGAGACCCAGTACTTC	CASTGGLAGDEETQYF
TRBV10-3	TRBJ2-1	-	TRBD1	TGTGCCATCAGTGGTCAGGGGGTCTCCTACAATGAGCAGTTCTTC	CAISGQGVSYNEQFF
TRBV28	TRBJ1-2	-	TRBD1	TGTGCCAGCAGTTTAAGGCAGGGGGCTATTGGCTACACCTTC	CASSLRQGAIGYTF
TRBV9	TRBJ2-2	-	TRBD1	TGTGCCAGCAGCGTAGGGCAGGGGGCTGTCACCGGGGAGCTGTTTTTT	CASSVGQGAVTGELFF
TRBV28	TRBJ2-7	-	-	TGTGCCAGCAGGACTGCCACCGAGCAGTACTTC	CASRTATEQYF
TRBV2	TRBJ1-4	few	-	TGTGCCAGCAGGCGGGGGTTACAGGAAAAACTGTTTTTT	CASRRGLQEKLFF
TRBV18	TRBJ2-2	few	-	TGTGCCAGCTCACCAGACACGATCTACACCGGGGAGCTGTTTTTT	CASSPDTIYTGELFF
TRBV7-3	TRBJ1-2	-	TRBD1	TGTGCCAGCAGCTCTGACAGGGGGCAAGGGGGCTACACCTTC	CASSSDRGQGGYTF
TRBV19	TRBJ1-2	-	TRBD1	TGTGCCAGTAGTATTCAGGGGGCAGGAGGCTACACCTTC	CASSIQGAGGYTF
TRBV27	TRBJ2-6	once	-	TGTGCCAGCTCCCCGGAGGGCTCTGGGGCCAACGTCCTGACTTTC	CASSPEGSGANVLTF
TRBV4-3	TRBJ2-3	few	TRBD2	TGCGCCAGCAGCCAAGTTACTAGCGGGGGGCCAGATACGCAGTATTTT	CASSQVTSGGPDTQYF
TRBV11-2	TRBJ1-2	-	-	TGTGCCAGCAGCTTGAGGAGGGCACCTGGCTACACCTTC	CASSLRRAPGYTF
TRBV19	TRBJ1-2	once	-	TGTGCCAGTAGTATCGGGACTCCTAACTATGGCTACACCTTC	CASSIGTPNYGYTF
TRBV25-1	TRBJ1-2	-	TRBD1	TGTGCCAGCAGTGGACAGGGGGCTAACTATGGCTACACCTTC	CASSGQGANYGYTF
TRBV7-3	TRBJ2-1	few	TRBD2	TGTGCCAGCAGCTCGCGAGGGACTAGCGATCCTTACAATGAGCAGTTCTTC	CASSSRGTSDPYNEQFF
TRBV19	TRBJ2-4	-	-	TGTGCCAGTAGTAATGGGGAGGTATCCCGTTCGGGGTACTTC	CASSNGEVSRSGYF
TRBV6-5	TRBJ2-7	few	-	TGTGCCAGCAGTTACGGGGGCCCCGACTACGAGCAGTACTTC	CASSYGGPDYEQYF
TRBV28	TRBJ1-6	-	-	TGTGCCAGCAGCCCGTTGCGGGGTAGGTCACCCCTCCACTTT	CASSPLRGRSPLHF
TRBV7-3	TRBJ2-3	-	-	TGTGCCAGCAGCTTCGAGGGAGTCGGCACAGATACGCAGTATTTT	CASSFEGVGTDTQYF
TRBV7-3	TRBJ2-7	-	-	TGTGCCAGCAGCTTAGGCCCGGGACTTCCCTACGAGCAGTACTTC	CASSLGPGLPYEQYF
TRBV6-5	TRBJ1-1	-	-	TGTGCCAGCAGTTACGAGATGGGAGCAACTGAAGCTTTCTTT	CASSYEMGATEAFF